This TCR beta chain comes out of a study of shared clonotypes between healthy human individuals. The wider study: Three plates were used per donor for CD4 naive, three for CD4 memory, two for CD8 naive and one for CD8 memory. Study-wide results and caveats: Clonotypes that were shared across a handful of donors made up 4.5% to 5% of naive CD4 clonotypes. Large depth notwithstanding, sorted-subset sequencing proved incomplete by rarefaction.

Per the original data handling: Filtering of immunoSEQ junctional sequences could not match full-length read filtering. Profiling relied on immunoSEQ multiplex PCR, and the TCRdb table lists in-frame clones only, not all of them. From that table come the V and J calls and clone size; the DNA was used to work out D and trimming. The sample consists of about 2.4 million clones, under 95% of them appearing once. The CDR3 spans 14 residues. Germline CDR1 and CDR2: MDHEN and SYDVKM. Trimming left V 9 bases short and J 4 bases short, with 16 bases between. With regard to this clone: Its antigen is still unknown.

The chain employs TRBV28 and TRBJ1-5; no firm D call. The source material was naive CD4+ T cells from PBMCs. Subset meaning: CD45RA+ positively selected. The receptor's source is a man in his late teens or twenties in good health. Some clones in this sample may be carry-over from other donors' samples. In DNA form, the CDR3 reads TGTGCCAGTGGACGGTTTGGAGCTAATCAGCCCCAGCATTTT. This encodes CASGRFGANQPQHF.